A single sample is the source of the 30 T cell receptor beta chains below, sequenced in a study of cytomegalovirus exposure and HLA in healthy donors. 60 Vbeta and 13 Jbeta primers were used in PCR. The protocol was immunoSEQ multiplex PCR, while the TCRdb copy is restricted to in-frame clones and leaves out a portion. The sample includes 110,000 or so clones, about 78% of them seen just once. Sequenced input: PBMCs. The receptors derive from a woman aged 25 to 39 in good health and CMV-seropositive.

The CDR3 sequence: CASSLVVVPSTEAFF. The CDR3 DNA reads as TGTGCCAGCAGCTTGGTAGTGGTCCCGAGCACTGAAGCTTTCTTT. The chain uses TRBV5-6 and TRBJ1-1; D is undetermined. The germline V gene encodes CDR1 SGHDT and CDR2 YYEEEE. CDR3 length: 15 residues. Trimming pared 0 bases from V and 4 bases from J, leaving 13 bases between.

This rearrangement joins TRBV5-5 to TRBJ2-3, with TRBD1 identical over 9 bases. Per the germline V gene, CDR1 is SGHKS and CDR2 is YYEKEE (reference sequence). Trimming took 4 bases from V and 4 from J; bases not matched to a gene: 7. This CDR3 has 15 amino acids. CDR3 DNA sequence: TGTGCCAGCAGCCTGGCGGGACAGGGACCAGATACGCAGTATTTT. Residues: CASSLAGQGPDTQYF.

This clone has just a few counts. The V gene is TRBV4-2, the J gene TRBJ1-1; D is unresolved. This CDR3 is built from 15 residues. CDR1 and CDR2 (germline): LGHNA, YNFKEQ. Deletions cut 1 base from V and 1 base from J, with 10 bases between. DNA for the CDR3: TGTGCCAGCAGCCAAGTATATACAGCGAACACTGAAGCTTTCTTT. Amino acid sequence: CASSQVYTANTEAFF.

This chain links TRBV19 with TRBJ2-2, with 7 bases that match TRBD1. The CDR3 contains 14 residues. Germline V CDR1 and CDR2: LNHDA, SQIVND (reference sequence). Germline trimming cut 6 bases from V and 2 bases from J; bases unmatched to any gene: 3. This chain's CDR3 is CASSGTVNTGELFF. CDR3 sequence (DNA): TGTGCCAGTAGCGGGACAGTCAACACCGGGGAGCTGTTTTTT.

The chain recombines TRBV30 with TRBJ2-7; maybe TRBD1 (5 bases). The length of the CDR3 is 15 residues. Germline CDR1 is GTSNPN and CDR2 is SVGIG (reference sequence). Trimming pared 6 bases from V and 3 bases from J, leaving 21 bases between. CDR3 in amino acids: CACSPGHLDLYEQYF. In DNA, the CDR3 is TGTGCCTGCAGTCCTGGACACTTGGACCTCTACGAGCAGTACTTC.

This clone has a handful of counts. The J gene is TRBJ1-1, the V gene TRBV16; no reliable D call. Germline V CDR1 and CDR2: KGHSY, FQNENV. This CDR3 is 12 amino acids long. V was clipped by 4 bases and J by 4 bases, with 7 bases between them. The CDR3 region is CASSLSLTEAFF. DNA of the CDR3: TGTGCCAGCAGCCTTTCCCTCACTGAAGCTTTCTTT.

V and J are TRBV6-4 and TRBJ1-2; TRBD1 matches 7 bases. This CDR3 region has 13 residues. V gave up 5 bases and J gave up 8 bases; unmatched junction bases: 8. CDR1 and CDR2 (germline): MRHNA, SNTAGT. The CDR3 loop reads CASSPIRQGGYTF. In nucleotides, the CDR3 is TGTGCCAGCAGTCCAATTAGACAGGGAGGCTACACCTTC.

The chain recombines TRBV5-1 with TRBJ1-1, with 7 bases that match TRBD1. The germline gives CDR1 SGHRS, CDR2 YFSETQ. The CDR3 length is 15 residues. J lost 4 bases, V lost 4 bases, and 10 bases had no gene match. The CDR3 DNA sequence: TGCGCCAGCAGCCCCTCAGGGGGATCTAGCACTGAAGCTTTCTTT. Its protein product is CASSPSGGSSTEAFF.

This chain joins TRBV2 and TRBJ2-4; D is undetermined. The CDR3 loop spans 13 amino acids. The germline V gene encodes CDR1 SNHLY and CDR2 FYNNEI. Between the trimmed V and J ends, which lost 8 bases and 8 bases, there was a span of 16 bases. The DNA of the CDR3 is TGTGCCAGCCGCTGGCTAGAGTCTTACATTCAGTACTTC. It is translated as CASRWLESYIQYF.

The chain joins TRBV28 to TRBJ2-1, with 10 bases aligning to TRBD2. With V trimmed by 1 base and J by 7 bases, 1 base remained unmatched. The CDR3 spans 14 residues. Germline assignment: CDR1 MDHEN and CDR2 SYDVKM. This chain's CDR3 is CASSLLLAGNEQFF. For the CDR3, the DNA is TGTGCCAGCAGTTTATTACTAGCGGGAAATGAGCAGTTCTTC.

The chain links TRBV11-2 to TRBJ1-2; 7 nucleotides line up with TRBD1. The germline gives CDR1 SGHAT, CDR2 FQNNGV. CDR3 length equals 15 residues. Germline trimming cut 1 base from V and 4 bases from J; bases unmatched to any gene: 6. CDR3 protein: CASSLGDSTIYGYTF. The CDR3 DNA reads TGTGCCAGCAGCTTAGGGGACAGTACAATCTATGGCTACACCTTC.

This clone has a single count. V is TRBV11-3 and J is TRBJ1-1; 11 bases match TRBD1. V trimming: 4 bases; J trimming: 0 bases; junction bases outside the gene matches: 10. The CDR3 covers 18 residues. The V gene's germline CDR1 is SGHNT and CDR2 YENEEA. This CDR3 is CASSYAPDRGLVNTEAFF. CDR3 nucleotides: TGTGCCAGCAGCTACGCTCCGGACAGGGGGCTGGTGAACACTGAAGCTTTCTTT.

This clone was detected a few times. V usage is TRBV6-6 and J usage is TRBJ1-4; a possible D gene is TRBD1 (6 bases). The V end lost 6 bases, the J end lost 5 bases, and 7 bases lay between the germline ends. CDR1 and CDR2 (germline): MNHNY, SVGAGI (reference sequence). This CDR3 has 12 amino acids. This chain's CDR3 is CASRQGNEKLFF. CDR3 bases: TGTGCCAGCAGACAGGGAAATGAAAAACTGTTTTTT.

The chain carries TRBV30 and TRBJ1-1; no clear D. Germline V gene data show CDR1 as GTSNPN and CDR2 as SVGIG (reference sequence). This CDR3 contains 13 residues. Trimming took 2 bases from V and 0 from J, leaving 7 bases between them. CDR3 in DNA: TGTGCCTGGAGTAACAGCCTGAACACTGAAGCTTTCTTT. Protein: CAWSNSLNTEAFF.

The chain couples TRBV12-5 to TRBJ1-1, with 8 bases aligning to TRBD1. Germline loops: CDR1 LGHNT, CDR2 FRNRAP. There are 15 residues in the CDR3. J was trimmed by 2 bases and V by 6 bases; bases with no gene match: 8. The CDR3 is CASGPTGTGNTEAFF. In nucleotides, the CDR3 is TGTGCTAGTGGACCCACCGGGACAGGAAACACTGAAGCTTTCTTT.

The sample holds one count of this clone. The V gene is TRBV2, the J gene TRBJ2-5, with 11 bases matching TRBD2. The CDR3 sequence is 15 residues long. Germline assignment: CDR1 SNHLY and CDR2 FYNNEI. V lost 6 bases to trimming and J lost 5 bases; unmatched junction nucleotides: 8. The CDR3 DNA is TGTGCCAGCAGGGCTAGCGGGGGGTCTGGGGAGACCCAGTACTTC. This gives the protein CASRASGGSGETQYF.

There are a few counts of this clone. The chain is built from TRBV27 and TRBJ2-6, with a possible D match to TRBD1 (5 bases). CDR3 length equals 16 residues. CDR1 and CDR2 from the germline V gene are MNHEY and SMNVEV (reference sequence). Trimming removed 3 bases from V and 0 bases from J, with 9 bases in between. For the CDR3, the DNA is TGTGCCAGCAGTTTGATACAGGTCTCTGGGGCCAACGTCCTGACTTTC. Translated: CASSLIQVSGANVLTF.

V is TRBV7-8 and J is TRBJ1-5; perhaps TRBD1 as D (5 bases). The CDR3 covers 16 residues. CDR1 and CDR2 from the germline V gene are SGHVS and FQNEAQ. Trimming shortened V by 7 bases and J by 4 bases, and 20 bases separated the two germline ends. The CDR3 coding sequence is TGTGCCAGCACAGGGTACGGTGGCCGGGGGAATCAGCCCCAGCATTTT. Its protein is CASTGYGGRGNQPQHF.

The chain joins TRBV19 to TRBJ1-1, with 7 bases matching TRBD1. The germline gives CDR1 LNHDA, CDR2 SQIVND (reference sequence). The CDR3 has 15 amino acids. V shed 5 bases and J 0 bases; nucleotides not matched to a gene: 6. The CDR3 bases are TGTGCCAGTAGTTCTCGGACAGGATTGAACACTGAAGCTTTCTTT. Protein sequence: CASSSRTGLNTEAFF.

This clone has only a few counts. The chain combines TRBV6-6 with TRBJ2-7, with a possible D match to TRBD1 (5 bases). This CDR3 region has 14 residues. With 5 bases removed from V and 2 bases from J, the gap between germline ends came to 13 bases. The V gene's germline CDR1 is MNHNY and CDR2 SVGAGI (reference sequence). DNA for the CDR3: TGTGCCAGCAGTCCGGATCTGGGGCCCTACGAGCAGTACTTC. As protein: CASSPDLGPYEQYF.

This clone was picked up a small number of times. The rearrangement uses TRBV7-9 and TRBJ2-2; 13 bases match TRBD2. Losses at the gene ends were 6 bases for V and 6 bases for J; bases not matched to a gene: 7. This CDR3 comprises 16 residues. Germline CDR1 reads SEHNR; CDR2 reads FQNEAQ (reference sequence). The CDR3 sequence is CASRHILAGGAGELFF. The CDR3, as DNA: TGTGCCAGCAGACACATACTAGCGGGGGGGGCCGGGGAGCTGTTTTTT.

The V and J genes are TRBV6-5 and TRBJ2-2; TRBD1 matches 10 bases. CDR1 is MNHEY and CDR2 is SVGAGI in the germline V gene. The junction had 5 bases not matched to a gene; V was cut back by 6 bases and J by 4 bases. This CDR3 is 15 amino acids long. CDR3: CASRPGTGVTGELFF. The DNA for the CDR3 is TGTGCCAGCAGGCCCGGGACAGGGGTCACCGGGGAGCTGTTTTTT.

The chain is built from TRBV7-9 and TRBJ2-5, with D possibly TRBD1 on 5 matching bases. Matching the DNA end better, TRBJ2-7 makes the J call doubtful. Germline V lookup: CDR1 SEHNR, CDR2 FQNEAQ (reference sequence). The CDR3 covers 16 residues. The CDR3: CASSAFTGALTYEQYF. CDR3 nucleotide sequence: TGTGCCAGCAGCGCGTTCACAGGAGCTCTTACCTACGAGCAGTACTTC.

This clone has a handful of counts. The genes are TRBV5-6 and TRBJ1-5, with D possibly being TRBD1 (5 bases). Trimming cost V 4 bases and J 7 bases, with 24 bases left between them. The CDR3 runs 17 residues. The germline CDR1 and CDR2 sequences are SGHDT and YYEEEE. The CDR3 coding sequence is TGTGCCAGCAGCCTAAGACAGCTTTGGGCCCCGGGCCAGCCCCAGCATTTT. It specifies CASSLRQLWAPGQPQHF.

The rearrangement joins TRBV6-6 to TRBJ2-1, with TRBD2 matching 9 bases. This CDR3 is 16 amino acids long. With 5 bases clipped from V and 8 bases from J, the junction kept 13 bases outside the gene matches. Germline-derived CDR1 and CDR2 are MNHNY and SVGAGI (reference sequence). The CDR3 protein is CASSKALAGIGDEQFF. The CDR3 DNA is TGTGCCAGCAGTAAGGCACTAGCGGGTATTGGAGATGAGCAGTTCTTC.

The chain couples TRBV6-1 to TRBJ2-5; 14 bases match TRBD2. The germline V gene encodes CDR1 MNHNS and CDR2 SASEGT. CDR3 length: 18 amino acids. V shed 4 bases, J shed 7 bases, and the junction held 14 bases outside the gene matches. The CDR3 region has the DNA TGTGCCAGCAGTGCACTACCGGGACTAGCGGGGGCCGGGGGGACCCAGTACTTC. Residues: CASSALPGLAGAGGTQYF.

The chain couples TRBV4-1 to TRBJ2-7, with 7 positions matching TRBD1. V dropped 0 bases and J dropped 6; count of bases not matched to a gene: 8. CDR1 and CDR2 from the germline V gene are MGHRA and YSYEKL. The CDR3 contains 15 residues. The CDR3: CASSQENSYRGEQYF. The CDR3 DNA sequence: TGCGCCAGCAGCCAAGAGAATTCCTACAGGGGCGAGCAGTACTTC.

The genes are TRBV6-5 and TRBJ1-1; the D gene is possibly TRBD1 (6 bases). From germline, CDR1 is MNHEY and CDR2 SVGAGI. The CDR3 covers 14 residues. Trimming took off 5 bases at V and 6 bases at J, with 16 bases between the two ends. The CDR3 DNA is TGTGCCAGCAGTCACCTGACAGGAACCCCTGAAGCTTTCTTT. Translated, it gives CASSHLTGTPEAFF.

The rearrangement joins TRBV27 to TRBJ2-7, with TRBD1 identical over 7 bases. V trimming: 0 bases; J trimming: 2 bases; junction bases outside the gene matches: 7. This CDR3 has 16 amino acids. From germline, CDR1 is MNHEY and CDR2 SMNVEV (reference sequence). This CDR3 is CASSLSGQRLPYEQYF. In DNA form, the CDR3 reads TGTGCCAGCAGTTTATCGGGACAGAGACTCCCCTACGAGCAGTACTTC.

The chain has TRBV11-2 and TRBJ1-5; possibly TRBD1 for D (5 bases). Per the germline V gene, CDR1 is SGHAT and CDR2 is FQNNGV. The CDR3 contains 14 residues. The germline V and J ends were trimmed by 3 bases and 3 bases, with 9 bases remaining between them. The DNA of the CDR3 is TGTGCCAGCAGCTTTGGGGCAGACAATCAGCCCCAGCATTTT. It translates to CASSFGADNQPQHF.